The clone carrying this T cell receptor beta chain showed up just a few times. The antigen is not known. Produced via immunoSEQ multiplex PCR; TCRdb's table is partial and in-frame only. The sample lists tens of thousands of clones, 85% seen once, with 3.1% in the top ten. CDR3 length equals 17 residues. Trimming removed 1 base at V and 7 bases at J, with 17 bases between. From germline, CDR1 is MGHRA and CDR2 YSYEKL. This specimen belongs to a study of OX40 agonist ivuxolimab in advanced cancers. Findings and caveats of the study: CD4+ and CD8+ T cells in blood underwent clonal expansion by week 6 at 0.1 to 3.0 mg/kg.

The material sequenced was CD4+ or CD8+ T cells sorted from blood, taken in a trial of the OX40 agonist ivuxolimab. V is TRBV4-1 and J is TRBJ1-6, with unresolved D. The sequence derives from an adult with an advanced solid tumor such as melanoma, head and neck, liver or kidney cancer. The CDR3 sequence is CASSQAMPRAANSPLHF. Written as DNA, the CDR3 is TGCGCCAGCAGCCAAGCTATGCCCCGGGCCGCCAATTCACCCCTCCACTTT.